The source of this T cell receptor (beta chain) is a study of T cell repertoires in aging, cancer and after chemotherapy. In its sample, this clonotype was seen many times. Trimming removed 2 bases from V and 0 bases from J, with 12 bases in between. Looked up from germline, CDR1 is SGHDT and CDR2 is YYEEEE. The CDR3 is 16 residues long. A mixed TRB-A/B primer pool amplified rearranged TRB by multiplex touch-down PCR. TCRdb called the multiplex PCR reads again in MiXCR, with one record for every CDR3 protein. Among approximately 8,600 distinct CDR3 sequences listed, just under 25% were seen once. Amplification of TCR beta used genomic DNA extracted from peripheral blood.

The V call is TRBV5-6, the J call TRBJ1-3, with D unclear. This receptor was obtained from a human donor with a blood cancer. Source material: blood. The CDR3 spells CASSFVVSASGNTIYF. The DNA of the CDR3 is TGTGCCAGCAGCTTTGTAGTCTCGGCCTCTGGAAACACCATATATTTT.